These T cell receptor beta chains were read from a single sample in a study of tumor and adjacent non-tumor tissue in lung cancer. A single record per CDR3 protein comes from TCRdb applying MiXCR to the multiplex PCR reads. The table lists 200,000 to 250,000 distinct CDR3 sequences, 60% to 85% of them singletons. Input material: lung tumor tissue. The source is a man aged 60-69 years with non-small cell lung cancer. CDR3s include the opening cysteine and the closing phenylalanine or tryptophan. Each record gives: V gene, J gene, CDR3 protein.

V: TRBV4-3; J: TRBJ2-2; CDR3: CASSQGGAHTWELFF
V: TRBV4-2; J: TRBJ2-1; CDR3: CVSSQGGNMTYNEQFF
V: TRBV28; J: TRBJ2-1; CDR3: CASSWSDEQFF
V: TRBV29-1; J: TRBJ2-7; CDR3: CSVGGRGTGVHEQYF
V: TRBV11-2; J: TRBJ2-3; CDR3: CASNLGRGTITDTHYF
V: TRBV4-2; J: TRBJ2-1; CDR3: CASSPDGTSGYNEQFF
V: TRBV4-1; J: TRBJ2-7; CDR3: CASIQGSLYEQYF
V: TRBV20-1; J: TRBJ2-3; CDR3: CSARDAIGPDMQYF
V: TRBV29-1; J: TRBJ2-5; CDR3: CSVRQKKETQYF
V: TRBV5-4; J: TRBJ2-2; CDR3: CASSLANRGTGELFF
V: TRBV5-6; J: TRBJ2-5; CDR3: CASSGGLVSGGETQYF
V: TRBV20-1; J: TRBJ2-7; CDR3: CSAIYPGSSSYEQYF
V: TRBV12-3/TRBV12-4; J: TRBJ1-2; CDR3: CASRKGRNNYGYTF
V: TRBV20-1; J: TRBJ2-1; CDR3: CRARPGGTSASEQFF
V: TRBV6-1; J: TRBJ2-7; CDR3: CASVGASHSYEQYF
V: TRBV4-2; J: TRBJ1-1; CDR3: CVSSPRDQDTEAFF